This T cell receptor beta chain stems from a study of T cell repertoires in cytomegalovirus infection. The CDR3 extends over 16 amino acids. Deletions cut 6 bases from V and 0 bases from J, with 12 bases between. CDR1 SEHNR and CDR2 FQNEAQ come from the germline V gene (reference sequence). Notes on this clonotype: Its antigen remains unknown.

In TCRdb, the reads were re-called with MiXCR into one record per CDR3 protein. The sample includes approximately 590,000 distinct CDR3 sequences, 35% to 50% of them seen just once. The sequencing used cultured PBMCs, collected from culture after CMV antigen stimulation. The V call is TRBV7-9, the J call TRBJ2-6, with TRBD2 as a possible D gene (5 bases). The clonotype was recovered from a human donor in good health (CMV status not recorded). Some clones in this sample may be carry-over from other donors' samples. Written as DNA, the CDR3 is TGTGCCAGCAGACCCGCGGGTTACTCTGGGGCCAACGTCCTGACTTTC. This codes for CASRPAGYSGANVLTF.